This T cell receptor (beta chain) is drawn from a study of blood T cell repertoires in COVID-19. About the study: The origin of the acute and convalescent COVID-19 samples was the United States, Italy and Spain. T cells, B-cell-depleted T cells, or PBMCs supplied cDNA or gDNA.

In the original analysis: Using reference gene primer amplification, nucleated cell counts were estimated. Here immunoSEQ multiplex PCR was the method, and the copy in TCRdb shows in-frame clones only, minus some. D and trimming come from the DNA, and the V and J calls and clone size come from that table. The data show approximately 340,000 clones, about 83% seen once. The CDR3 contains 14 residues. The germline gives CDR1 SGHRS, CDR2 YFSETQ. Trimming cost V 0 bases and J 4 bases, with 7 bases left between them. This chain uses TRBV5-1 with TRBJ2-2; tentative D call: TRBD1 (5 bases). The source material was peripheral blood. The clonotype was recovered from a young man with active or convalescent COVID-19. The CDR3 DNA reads TGCGCCAGCAGCTTGGGACAGAGCACCGGGGAGCTGTTTTTT. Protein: CASSLGQSTGELFF.